Sequencing of this T cell receptor (beta chain) was carried out in a study of Ad26.COV2.S vaccination and SARS-CoV-2 variants listed by TCRdb under 2021. General notes on the study: Vaccine-arm donors came from COV1001, a multicentre, randomized, double-blind, placebo-controlled phase I-IIa trial of Ad26.COV2.S in healthy adults. Ad26.COV2.S was given intramuscularly at 5x10^10 or 1x10^11 viral particles, as a single shot or as two shots 56 days apart. TCRbeta repertoire sequencing served as the tool for gauging how specific and how broad the SARS-CoV-2-reactive T cell receptors were following Ad26.COV2.S vaccination. The TCR-sequenced set comprised approximately 30 samples: roughly 19 Ad26.COV2.S vaccine recipients, 5 placebo recipients and 8 SARS-CoV-2 convalescent individuals. Trial participants were randomized into five groups of five: low-dose or high-dose Ad26.COV2.S given once or twice, or placebo on both occasions. Investigators remained blinded to trial group allocation during experiments and outcome assessment.

This clone appeared once. Its cognate antigen has yet to be identified. Base qualities are not at hand, and no much larger clone is one base apart. In the paper's terms, the treatment or condition label means: roughly 18 received Ad26.COV2.S at low or high dose, single or two shots; five or six received placebo; per-sample allocation not given. For vaccine and placebo recipients, the sequenced repertoires came from samples collected on day 63 after the first injection. In Cohort 1b, 20 to 25 adults aged 18-55 years were enrolled at a single site in Boston, USA, between 29 July and 7 August 2020. Ad26.COV2.S was a replication-incompetent adenovirus type 26 vector expressing a prefusion-stabilized SARS-CoV-2 spike protein from the original Wuhan strain. The immunoSEQ Assay was used to sequence TCRbeta CDR3 regions. After extraction, genomic DNA underwent amplification by bias-controlled multiplex PCR, followed by high-throughput sequencing. The source study handled its data this way. To quantify the absolute abundance of every unique TCRbeta CDR3 region, sequences were collapsed and filtered. T cell fraction was estimated by normalizing TCRbeta template counts to usable DNA, with usable DNA measured through amplification of reference genes found in all nucleated cells. Repertoire TCRs were annotated as SARS-CoV-2-specific when V gene, CDR3 amino acid sequence and J gene were exactly matched to a known reactive TCR set. MIRA supplied the reference SARS-CoV-2 TCR set, which was filtered for enrichment in COVID-19-positive ImmuneCODE repertoires so that public or cross-reactive TCRs were removed. Using the MIRA antigens, annotated TCRs were further analysed by specific ORF or by position within an ORF. Breadth was defined as annotated unique rearrangements over total unique productive rearrangements; depth was the summed frequency of those rearrangements. Group comparisons of TCR breadth used two-sided Wilcoxon rank-sum tests. Entries here come from immuneACCESS through TCRdb and include only in-frame sequences with V and J called. Some clones fail to appear in such tables; in the studies checked, an unresolved V gene covers under half of the shortfall, and the cause of the remainder is unknown. The DNA was the basis for D and trimming; V, J and clone size are from that table. The sample table holds about 450,000 clones, of which roughly nine tenths were seen once. The top ten hold over 2.5% of the sample.

On the study overall, not on this receptor specifically: Substantial breadth of spike-specific CD8+ and CD4+ T cell responses was reported after vaccination. Comparable non-spike TCR breadth was observed between vaccine and placebo recipients, consistent with only spike being contained in the vaccine. Spike-specific TCR breadth was higher in Ad26.COV2.S recipients than in placebo recipients (P = 0.0014). The study was not powered for comparison of responses between vaccine doses or regimens. The authors noted that total T cell responses may have been underestimated by the TCR breadth and depth analyses.

The material was peripheral blood, obtained in a trial of Ad26.COV2.S vaccine versus placebo. This TCR was recovered from a person between 18 and 59 years old who received the Ad26.COV2.S COVID-19 vaccine or a placebo.

The CDR3 region reads CSVEDAPGELFF. The sequenced DNA: TGCAGCGTTGAAGATGCCCCGGGGGAGCTGTTTTTT. This sequence uses TRBV29-1 and TRBJ2-2, with no confident D gene call. From a lookup of the germline V gene, CDR1 and CDR2 are SQVTM and ANQGSEA. The trim is 0 bases for V and 8 bases for J, with a gap of 7 bases between the germline ends. The CDR3 starts with the cysteine, ends with the phenylalanine, and has 12 residues. The read is trimmed to its CDR3 DNA, 36 bases read in frame from base 1.